The rows below give T cell receptor beta chains drawn from one sample of a study of T-cell reconstitution after alpha-beta-depleted transplantation in children. TCRdb re-called the PCR reads through MiXCR, storing one row per CDR3 protein. The sample holds 65,000 to 85,000 distinct CDR3 sequences, about a tenth seen once. The source was PBMCs, collected before TCRalphabeta/CD19-depleted stem cell transplant. These receptors were collected from a boy younger than 18 with acute myeloid leukemia, due to receive a stem cell transplant. The CDR3 runs from the conserved cysteine through the conserved F or W. D genes are given only for firm matches. Clone size appears in some rows only: once, few, many, or a class for an expanded clone.

clone_size j_call d_call v_call cdr3_aa cdr3_nt
many TRBJ2-7 TRBD1 TRBV5-1 CASSSQGPSSYEQYF TGCGCCAGCAGCTCACAGGGGCCCAGCTCCTACGAGCAGTACTTC
many TRBJ1-2 NA TRBV6-2/TRBV6-3 CASSYHTPGGYTF TGTGCCAGCAGTTACCACACCCCCGGGGGCTACACCTTC
medium-sized TRBJ2-5 NA TRBV5-1 CASSLAGARAQETQYF TGCGCCAGCAGCTTGGCCGGGGCCAGGGCCCAAGAGACCCAGTACTTC
many TRBJ2-7 TRBD2 TRBV7-9 CASSFREGGFSYEQYF TGTGCCAGCAGCTTCAGGGAGGGAGGGTTCTCCTACGAGCAGTACTTC
many TRBJ2-3 TRBD1 TRBV27 CASSLRTGGTDTQYF TGTGCCAGCAGTCTCCGGACAGGGGGGACAGATACGCAGTATTTT
many TRBJ1-3 NA TRBV12-3/TRBV12-4 CASSLGSSGNTIYF TGTGCCAGCAGTTTGGGTAGCTCTGGAAACACCATATATTTT
many TRBJ2-7 NA TRBV27 CASSPRSGSSSSYEQYF TGTGCCAGCAGCCCCAGGAGTGGTTCATCGAGCTCCTACGAGCAGTACTTC
many TRBJ1-1 NA TRBV3-1 CASSQNSPTVEAFF TGTGCCAGCAGCCAAAATTCTCCGACAGTAGAAGCTTTCTTT
many TRBJ1-3 NA TRBV5-1 CASSLEGGLSGNTIYF TGCGCCAGCAGCTTGGAAGGCGGGCTCTCTGGAAACACCATATATTTT
many TRBJ1-2 NA TRBV4-3 CASSQDYPGGANYGYTF TGCGCCAGCAGCCAAGATTATCCCGGGGGGGCTAACTATGGCTACACCTTC
many TRBJ1-5 NA TRBV7-2 CASSSINQPQHF TGTGCCAGCAGCTCAATCAATCAGCCCCAGCATTTT
many TRBJ1-5 NA TRBV29-1 CSVEAENQPQHF TGCAGCGTTGAAGCTGAGAATCAGCCCCAGCATTTT
NA TRBJ2-1 TRBD2 TRBV27 CASIPRGGLSNEQFF TGTGCCAGCATTCCCCGGGGGGGCCTCAGCAATGAGCAGTTCTTC
NA TRBJ2-7 NA TRBV7-9 CASSLTAGTPYEQYF TGTGCCAGCAGCTTAACGGCTGGCACCCCCTACGAGCAGTACTTC
many TRBJ1-4 NA TRBV27 CASSLQGRDEKLFF TGTGCCAGCAGTTTACAGGGGAGGGATGAAAAACTGTTTTTT
many TRBJ2-7 NA TRBV4-2 CASSQDSGGETYEQYF TGTGCCAGCAGCCAAGATTCCGGGGGAGAGACCTACGAGCAGTACTTC
many TRBJ1-1 NA TRBV29-1 CSVESFMSTEAFF TGCAGCGTTGAATCTTTTATGTCAACTGAAGCTTTCTTT
many TRBJ2-5 NA TRBV5-5 CASSHGLLRRGQETQYF TGTGCCAGCAGCCACGGCCTCCTGCGCCGGGGTCAAGAGACCCAGTACTTC
many TRBJ2-5 NA TRBV29-1 CSSGGQETQYF TGCAGCTCCGGGGGCCAAGAGACCCAGTACTTC
many TRBJ1-5 NA TRBV12-3/TRBV12-4 CASGENQPQHF TGTGCCAGCGGGGAGAATCAGCCCCAGCATTTT
many TRBJ2-3 NA TRBV12-3/TRBV12-4 CASEARGATDTQYF TGTGCCTCTGAAGCCCGGGGGGCCACAGATACGCAGTATTTT
many TRBJ2-7 NA TRBV9 CASSVATGHLYEQYF TGTGCCAGCAGCGTAGCAACGGGACACCTCTACGAGCAGTACTTC